These 4 T cell receptor beta chains originate from one sample sequenced in a study of CD8 T cells in ankylosing spondylitis. Study-level results: Ankylosing spondylitis blood seemed to carry a telltale TCR beta motif made of several highly homologous variants.

Their antigens are not known. TCRdb processed the 5' RACE reads anew with MiXCR; each CDR3 protein has one entry. Among a few hundred thousand distinct CDR3 sequences listed, approximately 8% were seen once. Sequencing was performed on blood, either unsorted or a sorted T cell fraction (not recorded which). The receptors derive from a male donor with ankylosing spondylitis.

This clonotype was seen a handful of times. The CDR3 protein is CAISESTVGTGGSPLHF. In DNA form, the CDR3 reads TGTGCCATCAGTGAGTCGACCGTCGGGACAGGTGGATCACCCCTCCACTTT. This rearrangement joins TRBV10-3 to TRBJ1-6; TRBD1 aligns across 8 bases. Germline CDR1 is ENHRY and CDR2 is SYGVKD. This CDR3 has 17 amino acids. V lost 0 bases to trimming and J lost 10 bases; unmatched junction nucleotides: 11.

The table lists this clonotype with a few counts. This chain connects TRBV3-1 to TRBJ2-2, with TRBD2 identical over 7 bases. Germline V CDR1 and CDR2: LGHDT, YNNKEL (reference sequence). J gave up 7 bases and V 3 bases, and 8 bases lay outside the gene matches. The CDR3 runs 15 residues. The CDR3 sequence: CASSHTGTISGELFF. In DNA, the CDR3 is TGTGCCAGCAGCCATACCGGGACTATAAGCGGGGAGCTGTTTTTT.

This clonotype was counted many times. CDR3 bases: TGTGCCACCAGCAGACGGACTAGCGGCGCCACAGATACGCAGTATTTT. Its translation: CATSRRTSGATDTQYF. The chain employs TRBV15 and TRBJ2-3; 10 nucleotides align to TRBD2. Trimming at V came to 2 bases and at J to 2 bases, leaving 4 bases not matched to a gene. The CDR3 runs 16 residues. CDR1 and CDR2 from the germline V gene are LNHNV and YYDKDF (reference sequence).

About this clonotype itself: With a much larger clone just one base away, this may be a read error. A read error is likely, as this CDR3 ends without the conserved phenylalanine or tryptophan. This chain links TRBV28 with TRBJ2-3, with D perhaps given as TRBD1 or TRBD2 (6 bases each). CDR1 is MDHEN and CDR2 is SYDVKM in the germline V gene. V gave up 2 bases and J gave up 4 bases, with 7 bases separating them. This CDR3 region has 13 residues. As DNA, the CDR3 is TGTGCCAGCAGTTTAAGGGGGGCAGATACGCAGTATTCT. Its translation: CASSLRGADTQYS.